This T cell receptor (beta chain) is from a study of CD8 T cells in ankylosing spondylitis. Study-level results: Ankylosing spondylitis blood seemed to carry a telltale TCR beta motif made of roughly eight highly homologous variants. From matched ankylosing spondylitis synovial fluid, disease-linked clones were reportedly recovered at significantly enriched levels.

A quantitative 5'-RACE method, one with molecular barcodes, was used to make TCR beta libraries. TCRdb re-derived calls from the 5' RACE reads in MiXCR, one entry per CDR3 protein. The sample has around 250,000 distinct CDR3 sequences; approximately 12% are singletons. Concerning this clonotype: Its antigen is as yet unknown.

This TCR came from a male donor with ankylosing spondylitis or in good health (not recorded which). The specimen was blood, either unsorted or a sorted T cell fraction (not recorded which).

The CDR3 DNA is TGTGCCAGCGGCCGGGGGTACACAGATACGCAGTATTTT. It codes for CASGRGYTDTQYF. The chain recombines TRBV6-1 with TRBJ2-3, with a weak D call TRBD2 (6 bases). Between the trimmed V and J ends, which lost 8 bases and 2 bases, there was a span of 11 bases. Germline-derived CDR1 and CDR2 are MNHNS and SASEGT. This CDR3 contains 13 residues.